This TCR beta chain was captured by sequencing in a study of blood T cell repertoires in COVID-19. Looking at the study overall: The cDNA or gDNA used as material had been derived from T cells, B-cell-depleted T cells, or PBMCs.

The protocol was immunoSEQ multiplex PCR, while the TCRdb copy is restricted to in-frame clones and leaves out a portion. The sample carries 290,000 or so clones, around 90% recorded once. This clone was recorded once. Trimming cost V 6 bases and J 0 bases, with 11 bases left between them. Germline V lookup: CDR1 MNHEY, CDR2 SVGAGI. CDR3 length: 15 amino acids. This TCR was recovered from a man aged 70-80 years with acute or convalescent COVID-19. What was sequenced was peripheral blood. V usage is TRBV6-5 and J usage is TRBJ2-2, with D possibly TRBD2 on 6 matching bases. The CDR3 spells CASSYSGTNTGELFF. CDR3 DNA: TGTGCCAGCAGCTATAGCGGAACGAACACCGGGGAGCTGTTTTTT.